The T cell receptor beta chain described here comes from a study of blood T cell repertoires in COVID-19. About the study: COVID-19 samples from acute and convalescent phases originated in the United States, Italy and Spain. Sources were T cells, B-cell-depleted T cells, or PBMCs; the material itself was cDNA or gDNA.

Germline lookup yields CDR1 LGHDT and CDR2 YNNKEL (reference sequence). The CDR3 is 16 amino acids. V lost 0 bases and J lost 4, with 13 bases in between. Under the authors' procedure: Quantification of nucleated cells was approximated via reference gene primer amplification. Assay used: immunoSEQ multiplex PCR; TCRdb lists only in-frame clones, some missing. V, J and clone size are those of that table, while D and trimming were read from the DNA. This sample carries 100,000 to 120,000 clones, 88% of them seen once, and the ten largest clones take 3% to 4%. The clonotype comes from a woman aged 45-60 years with acute or convalescent COVID-19. The rearrangement links TRBV3-1 (or the pseudogene TRBV3-2) to TRBJ2-1; D is perhaps TRBD2 (5 bases). The sample comprised peripheral blood. CDR3 sequence reads: CASSQEVGVIYNEQFF. CDR3 nucleotide sequence: TGTGCCAGCAGCCAAGAGGTGGGAGTAATTTACAATGAGCAGTTCTTC.